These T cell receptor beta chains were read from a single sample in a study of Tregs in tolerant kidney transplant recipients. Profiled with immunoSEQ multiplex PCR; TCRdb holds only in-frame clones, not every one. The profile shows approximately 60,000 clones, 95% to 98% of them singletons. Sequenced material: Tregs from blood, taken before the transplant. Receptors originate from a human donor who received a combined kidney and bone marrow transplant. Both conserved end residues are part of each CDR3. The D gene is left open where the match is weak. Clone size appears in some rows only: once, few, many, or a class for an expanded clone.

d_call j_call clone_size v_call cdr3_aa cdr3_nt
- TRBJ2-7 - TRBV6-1 CASSERDIHPRQYF TGTGCCAGCAGTGAACGAGACATTCATCCGAGGCAGTACTTC
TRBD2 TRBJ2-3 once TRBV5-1 CASSLGIAGGQGTDTQYF TGCGCCAGCAGCTTGGGAATAGCGGGGGGGCAAGGCACAGATACGCAGTATTTT
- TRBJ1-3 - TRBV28 CASSRTGTLIGNTIYF TGTGCCAGCAGTAGAACCGGGACACTGATTGGAAACACCATATATTTT
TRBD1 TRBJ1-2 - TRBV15 CATSRGTGYYGYTF TGTGCCACCAGCAGAGGGACAGGGTACTATGGCTACACCTTC
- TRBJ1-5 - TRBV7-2 CASSLTGVRNQPQHF TGTGCCAGCAGCTTAACCGGGGTTCGGAATCAGCCCCAGCATTTT
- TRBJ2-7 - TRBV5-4 CASSLRSTYEQYF TGTGCCAGCAGCTTAAGGAGTACCTACGAGCAGTACTTC
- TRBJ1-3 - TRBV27 CASSFGGTGNTIYF TGTGCCAGCAGTTTCGGGGGGACTGGAAACACCATATATTTT
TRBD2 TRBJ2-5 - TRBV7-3 CASSKGTSGHQETQYF TGTGCCAGCAGCAAAGGGACTAGCGGCCACCAAGAGACCCAGTACTTC
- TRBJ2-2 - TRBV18 CASSPPTGFTGELFF TGTGCCAGCTCACCACCGACAGGTTTCACCGGGGAGCTGTTTTTT
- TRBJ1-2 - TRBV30 CAWLAFHANYGYTF TGTGCCTGGCTGGCTTTCCACGCTAACTATGGCTACACCTTC
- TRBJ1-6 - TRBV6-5 CASSYGGSPLHF TGTGCCAGCAGTTATGGGGGCTCACCCCTCCACTTT
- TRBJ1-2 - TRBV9 CASGRQNYGYTF TGTGCCAGCGGACGACAGAACTATGGCTACACCTTC
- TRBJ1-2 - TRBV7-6 CASSPTPQASRTF TGTGCCAGCAGCCCAACCCCCCAGGCGTCGCGCACCTTC
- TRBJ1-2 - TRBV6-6 CASRTGGGNYGYTF TGTGCCAGCAGAACGGGGGGCGGCAACTATGGCTACACCTTC
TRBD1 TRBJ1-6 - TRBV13 CASSGRDRGIRNSPLHF TGTGCCAGCAGCGGCCGGGACAGGGGTATAAGGAATTCACCCCTCCACTTT
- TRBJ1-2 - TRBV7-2 CASSSTSGAYGYTF TGTGCCAGCAGCTCGACTTCAGGGGCCTATGGCTACACCTTC
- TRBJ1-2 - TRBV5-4 CASSHRQALVYGYTF TGTGCCAGCAGCCACAGACAGGCGCTTGTCTATGGCTACACCTTC
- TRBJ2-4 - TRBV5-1 CASSLSLTGGHHSLAKNIQYF TGCGCCAGCAGCTTGTCGCTCACGGGGGGCCACCATTCTTTAGCCAAAAACATTCAGTACTTC
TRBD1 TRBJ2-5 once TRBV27 CASSPYRGRETQYF TGTGCCAGCAGTCCATACAGGGGCCGGGAGACCCAGTACTTC
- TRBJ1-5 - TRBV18 CASSPEGVSNQPQHF TGTGCCAGCTCACCAGAAGGGGTTAGCAATCAGCCCCAGCATTTT
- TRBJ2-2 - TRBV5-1 CASSLASGELFF TGCGCCAGCAGCTTGGCCTCCGGGGAGCTGTTTTTT
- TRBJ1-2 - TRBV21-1 CASSKVEGGYGYTF TGTGCCAGCAGCAAAGTGGAAGGAGGCTATGGCTACACCTTC
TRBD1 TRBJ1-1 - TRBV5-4 CASSSETGTEAFF TGTGCCAGCAGCTCTGAGACAGGGACTGAAGCTTTCTTT
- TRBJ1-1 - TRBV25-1 CASRVEAMNTEAFF TGTGCCAGCAGAGTAGAGGCTATGAACACTGAAGCTTTCTTT
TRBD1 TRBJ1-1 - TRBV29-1 CSARAQQGATEAFF TGCAGCGCTAGGGCCCAACAGGGGGCGACTGAAGCTTTCTTT
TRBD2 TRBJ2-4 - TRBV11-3 CASSLDPSGRAGKNIQYF TGTGCCAGCAGCTTAGATCCTAGCGGGAGGGCCGGCAAAAACATTCAGTACTTC
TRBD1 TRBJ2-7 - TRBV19 CASSIIGQGTYEQYF TGTGCCAGTAGTATTATAGGACAGGGGACCTACGAGCAGTACTTC
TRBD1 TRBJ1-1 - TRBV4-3 CASSQFRDRFLSGTEAFF TGCGCCAGCAGCCAGTTCCGGGACAGGTTTTTATCCGGCACTGAAGCTTTCTTT
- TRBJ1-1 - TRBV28 CASSFVSGAHTEAFF TGTGCCAGCAGTTTTGTTTCAGGGGCGCACACTGAAGCTTTCTTT
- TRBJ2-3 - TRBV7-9 CASSFWRTSTDTQYF TGTGCCAGCAGCTTCTGGCGGACAAGCACAGATACGCAGTATTTT
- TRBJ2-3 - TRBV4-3 CASSQVGYTPDTQYF TGCGCCAGCAGCCAAGTCGGGTACACTCCAGATACGCAGTATTTT
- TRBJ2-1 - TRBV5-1 CASSLVSGSSYNEQFF TGCGCCAGCAGCTTGGTGTCAGGTAGTTCCTACAATGAGCAGTTCTTC
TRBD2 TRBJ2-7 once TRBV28 CASSTRLAGGYEQYF TGTGCCAGCAGTACACGACTAGCGGGGGGCTACGAGCAGTACTTC
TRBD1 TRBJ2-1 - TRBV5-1 CASSPGSQTGANEQFF TGCGCCAGCAGCCCTGGGTCTCAGACAGGGGCGAATGAGCAGTTCTTC
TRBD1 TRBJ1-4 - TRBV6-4 CASSDSGRDRNEKLFF TGTGCCAGCAGTGACTCGGGGCGGGACAGGAATGAAAAACTGTTTTTT
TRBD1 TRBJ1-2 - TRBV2 CASRVDRVYWGYTF TGTGCCAGCAGGGTCGACAGGGTCTATTGGGGCTACACCTTC
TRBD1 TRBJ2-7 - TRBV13 CASSLWTGGEQYF TGTGCCAGCAGCCTTTGGACAGGGGGCGAGCAGTACTTC
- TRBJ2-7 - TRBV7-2 CASSLGSTGVTYEQYF TGTGCCAGCAGCTTAGGTTCAACAGGTGTGACCTACGAGCAGTACTTC
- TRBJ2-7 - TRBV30 CAWSTYYEQYF TGTGCCTGGAGCACCTACTACGAGCAGTACTTC
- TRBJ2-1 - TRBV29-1 CSVRVYNEQFF TGCAGCGTGCGAGTCTACAATGAGCAGTTCTTC
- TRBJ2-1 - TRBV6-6 CASSLPGSYNEQFF TGTGCCAGCAGTTTGCCAGGGTCCTACAATGAGCAGTTCTTC
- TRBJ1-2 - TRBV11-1 CASSLAGRGVHGYTF TGTGCCAGCAGCTTAGCGGGCAGGGGAGTTCATGGCTACACCTTC
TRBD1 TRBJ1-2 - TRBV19 CASRRQGGGYTF TGTGCCAGTAGGAGACAGGGCGGCGGCTACACCTTC
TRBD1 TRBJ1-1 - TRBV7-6 CASSTRQGTEAFF TGTGCCAGCAGCACAAGACAGGGTACTGAAGCTTTCTTT
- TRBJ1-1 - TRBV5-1 CASSPGGWGNTEAFF TGCGCCAGCAGCCCGGGAGGATGGGGGAACACTGAAGCTTTCTTT
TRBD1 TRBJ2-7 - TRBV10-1 CASSALRRRGLCEQYF TGCGCCAGCAGCGCGTTGAGGCGCAGGGGGCTCTGCGAGCAGTACTTC
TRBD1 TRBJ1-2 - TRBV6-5 CASSSASGQGVYGYTF TGTGCCAGCAGTTCTGCGTCGGGACAGGGGGTCTATGGCTACACCTTC
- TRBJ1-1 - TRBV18 CASSYRSDTEAFF TGTGCCAGCTCTTACAGGTCGGACACTGAAGCTTTCTTT
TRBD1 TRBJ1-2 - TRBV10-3 CAISEPDFRGSRGYTF TGTGCCATCAGTGAGCCGGATTTCAGGGGGAGTCGGGGCTACACCTTC
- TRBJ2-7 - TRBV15 CATSRDLGTSYEQYF TGTGCCACCAGCAGAGATCTTGGCACCTCCTACGAGCAGTACTTC
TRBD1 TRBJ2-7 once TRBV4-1 CASSPGDRDFYEQYF TGCGCCAGCAGCCCTGGGGACAGGGACTTCTACGAGCAGTACTTC
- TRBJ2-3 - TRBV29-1 CSALSGGIADTQYF TGCAGCGCCCTTAGCGGTGGGATCGCAGATACGCAGTATTTT
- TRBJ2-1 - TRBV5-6 CASSPMTRKNEQFF TGTGCCAGCAGCCCAATGACTAGAAAGAATGAGCAGTTCTTC
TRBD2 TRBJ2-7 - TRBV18 CASSFTSGMTYEQYF TGTGCCAGCTCGTTTACTAGCGGGATGACCTACGAGCAGTACTTC